Presented here are 11 T cell receptor beta chains from one specimen sequenced in a study of PD-L1 blockade in urothelial cancer. The repertoire was sequenced with immunoSEQ multiplex PCR; TCRdb's copy has only in-frame clones and lacks some. The sample has roughly 100,000 clones; approximately 86% are singletons. Specimen: PBMCs, collected around atezolizumab (anti-PD-L1) treatment. The receptors derive from a man between 45 and 60 years old with urothelial cancer.

V is TRBV19 and J is TRBJ2-7; 11 positions match TRBD2. V was clipped by 3 bases and J by 3 bases; unmatched bases: 4. Looked up from germline, CDR1 is LNHDA and CDR2 is SQIVND (reference sequence). This CDR3 spans 15 amino acids. The DNA of the CDR3 is TGTGCCAGTAGTATTCTAGCGGGAGGCATCTACGAGCAGTACTTC. This encodes CASSILAGGIYEQYF. Full variable domain (remainder filled in from reference TRBV19 and TRBJ2-7): DGGITQSPKYLFRKEGQNVTLSCEQNLNHDAMYWYRQDPGQGLRLIYYSQIVNDFQKGDIAEGYSVSREKKESFPLTVTSAQKNPTAFYLCASSILAGGIYEQYFGPGTRLTVT.

This rearrangement joins TRBV6-4 to TRBJ1-1; a possible D gene is TRBD1 (6 bases). Germline V CDR1 and CDR2: MRHNA, SNTAGT. There are 15 residues in the CDR3. V gave up 6 bases and J gave up 3 bases, with 17 bases separating them. The CDR3 DNA reads TGTGCCAGCAGAGAGGTGGACAGTATCTACACTGAAGCTTTCTTT. Amino acids: CASREVDSIYTEAFF.

The chain employs TRBV7-9 and TRBJ1-2; 7 bases map to TRBD1. V gave up 8 bases and J gave up 4 bases; unmatched junction bases: 7. The CDR3 sequence is 13 residues long. Looked up from germline, CDR1 is SEHNR and CDR2 is FQNEAQ (reference sequence). CDR3 sequence: CASHEGAVYGYTF. CDR3 bases: TGTGCCAGCCATGAGGGGGCGGTCTATGGCTACACCTTC. The complete variable domain, with remaining parts taken from reference TRBV7-9 and TRBJ1-2, reads DTGVSQNPRHKITKRGQNVTFRCDPISEHNRLYWYRQTLGQGPEFLTYFQNEAQLEKSRLLSDRFSAERPKGSFSTLEIQRTEQGDSAMYLCASHEGAVYGYTFGSGTRLTVV.

As regards this clone: The sample contains more than one DNA sequence encoding this CDR3. The CDR3 loop is CASSGTGEGEQYF. DNA for the CDR3: TGTGCCAGCTCCGGGACAGGGGAGGGCGAGCAGTACTTC. The chain employs TRBV2 and TRBJ2-7; 10 bases align to TRBD1. CDR1 and CDR2 from the germline V gene are SNHLY and FYNNEI. The CDR3 consists of 13 residues. V shed 8 bases and J 6 bases; nucleotides not matched to a gene: 7.

The rearrangement links TRBV5-1 to TRBJ2-7, with D uncertain. Germline V gene sequence: CDR1 SGHRS, CDR2 YFSETQ. This CDR3 is built from 12 residues. Between the trimmed V and J ends, which lost 4 bases and 4 bases, there was a span of 9 bases. As DNA, the CDR3 is TGCGCCAGCAGCCTGCACAGATACGAGCAGTACTTC. This codes for CASSLHRYEQYF.

The rearrangement joins TRBV6-1 to TRBJ1-5, with D possibly TRBD1 on 6 matching bases. Looked up from germline, CDR1 is MNHNS and CDR2 is SASEGT. V was trimmed by 4 bases and J by 4 bases, leaving 23 bases between them. CDR3 size: 18 residues. DNA of the CDR3: TGTGCCAGCAGTGTGAGTCTACAGGGCCCATCCTTAAATCAGCCCCAGCATTTT. Translating it yields CASSVSLQGPSLNQPQHF.

This clone occurred once. The gene calls are TRBV21-1 and TRBJ2-4; TRBD1, the D gene given by the table, was not confirmed from the DNA. TRBV21-1 constitutes a pseudogene. The CDR3 spans 16 residues. The DNA of the CDR3 is TGTGCCAGCAGTAAAACAGGGGTCATAGCCAAAAACATTCAGTACTTC. Amino acid sequence: CASSKTGVIAKNIQYF.

The CDR3 nucleotides are TGTGCCAGCAGTAAAGGTAGGGGGCGGATTCAGCCCCAGCATTTT. As protein: CASSKGRGRIQPQHF. The genes are TRBV28 and TRBJ1-5, with 7 bases fitting TRBD1. With V trimmed by 5 bases and J by 6 bases, 10 bases remained unmatched. Germline CDR1 and CDR2: MDHEN and SYDVKM. The CDR3 consists of 15 residues.

This clone was picked up one time. The chain employs TRBV7-9 and TRBJ2-1; the match to TRBD1 covers 10 bases. This CDR3 region has 16 residues. Germline-derived CDR1 and CDR2 are SEHNR and FQNEAQ (reference sequence). V gave up 1 base and J gave up 8 bases; unmatched junction bases: 8. The CDR3 bases are TGTGCCAGCAGCTTAGGAGGGGGACAGGGGAGTTATGAGCAGTTCTTC. Amino acids: CASSLGGGQGSYEQFF.

The genes are TRBV6-4 and TRBJ2-1; 8 nucleotides match TRBD2. Trimming took 9 bases from V and 8 from J; bases not matched to a gene: 9. The germline CDR1 and CDR2 sequences are MRHNA and SNTAGT. CDR3 size: 13 residues. CDR3: CARGSGSADEQFF. The CDR3 DNA follows: TGTGCCAGGGGAAGCGGGAGTGCGGATGAGCAGTTCTTC.

This clone has a handful of counts. The rearrangement links TRBV27 to TRBJ1-6; no reliable D call. This CDR3 spans 12 amino acids. Trimming stripped 7 bases from V and 4 bases from J, with 5 bases between. CDR1 and CDR2 (germline): MNHEY, SMNVEV (reference sequence). The DNA for the CDR3 is TGTGCCAGCACCCAGTATAATTCACCCCTCCACTTT. It yields the protein CASTQYNSPLHF.